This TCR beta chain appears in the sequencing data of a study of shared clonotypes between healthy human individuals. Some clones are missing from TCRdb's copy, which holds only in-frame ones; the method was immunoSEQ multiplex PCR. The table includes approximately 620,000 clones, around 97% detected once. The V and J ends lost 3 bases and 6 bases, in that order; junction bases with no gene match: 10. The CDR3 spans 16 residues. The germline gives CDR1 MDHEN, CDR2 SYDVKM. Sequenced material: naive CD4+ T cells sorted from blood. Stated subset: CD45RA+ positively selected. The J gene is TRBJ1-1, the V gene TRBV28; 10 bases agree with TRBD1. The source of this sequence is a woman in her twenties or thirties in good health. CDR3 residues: CASSFGGTGAYPEAFF. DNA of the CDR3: TGTGCCAGCAGTTTTGGGGGGACAGGGGCGTATCCTGAAGCTTTCTTT. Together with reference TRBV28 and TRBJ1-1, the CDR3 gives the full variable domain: DVKVTQSSRYLVKRTGEKVFLECVQDMDHENMFWYRQDPGLGLRLIYFSYDVKMKEKGDIPEGYSVSREKKERFSLILESASTNQTSMYLCASSFGGTGAYPEAFFGQGTRLTVV.